Presented here are 2 T cell receptor beta chains from one specimen sequenced in a study of cytomegalovirus exposure and HLA in healthy donors. Primers: 60 Vbeta forward and 13 Jbeta reverse. Profiling relied on immunoSEQ multiplex PCR, and the TCRdb table lists in-frame clones only, not all of them. The data show 110,000 or so clones, 70% to 85% seen once. Source material: PBMCs. Source of these receptors: a woman aged 18-35 years in good health and CMV-seronegative.

This clone was recorded a few times. The same CDR3 is also encoded by other DNA sequences in this sample. The CDR3 is CAISAQGTNTEAFF. In DNA, the CDR3 is TGTGCCATCAGTGCACAGGGGACGAACACTGAAGCTTTCTTT. This rearrangement joins TRBV10-3 to TRBJ1-1, with 7 bases matching TRBD1. Germline trimming cut 4 bases from V and 1 base from J; bases unmatched to any gene: 3. The CDR3 is 14 amino acids. Germline CDR1 and CDR2: ENHRY and SYGVKD.

Many counts were recorded for this clone. The rearrangement joins TRBV7-2 to TRBJ2-1, with a tentative D call TRBD1 (6 bases). CDR1 SGHTA and CDR2 FQGNSA come from the germline V gene. The length of the CDR3 is 17 residues. Trimming removed 5 bases at V and 6 bases at J, with 23 bases between. CDR3 sequence reads: CASSLEGGTQGSNEQFF. The DNA of the CDR3 is TGTGCCAGCAGCCTCGAAGGTGGCACGCAGGGGTCCAATGAGCAGTTCTTC.